The clone carrying this T cell receptor (beta chain) was recorded a few times. The antigen is not known. All of the isolated RNA was reverse transcribed, so expressed TCRB transcripts were sequenced. TCRdb's table, derived via immunoSEQ multiplex PCR, lists solely in-frame clones and lacks some. The sample yields roughly 610,000 clones, about 16% seen once. CDR3 length: 19 residues. The germline CDR1 and CDR2 sequences are SGDLS and YYNGEE. The V and J ends lost 4 bases and 2 bases, in that order; junction bases with no gene match: 17. This sample was taken from a study of beta chain features in type 1 diabetes. Turning to the study itself: The study found patients and healthy donors alike in age, gender and cell yields. All samples combined gave 90 million to 130 million sorted cells for examination.

Study findings and constraints: VDJ junctions from patients with type 1 diabetes contained fewer insertions and more deletions.

The specimen sequenced was naive CD4+ T cells from blood. The sequence derives from a man aged 18 to 30 in good health. The chain couples TRBV9 to TRBJ1-2, with 10 nucleotides matching TRBD1. The CDR3 DNA follows: TGTGCCAGCAGCTGGGTAGATCGAAGTAGACAGGGGGCAAACTATGGCTACACCTTC. This encodes CASSWVDRSRQGANYGYTF.